Listed here are 13 T cell receptor beta chains from one sample, sequenced in a study of T cell changes during pregnancy in multiple sclerosis (dated by TCRdb to between 2017 and 2020). Preparation of the library involved the immunoSEQ multiplex PCR assay. TCRdb stores this immuneACCESS table with in-frame sequences only. Part of the clones is absent; in the studies checked, under half of the shortfall reflects unresolved V genes, and no reason is known for the rest. Present in this sample are 39,000 or so clones, about 92% of which were seen just once. In total, the top ten clones hold roughly 10% of the sample. The sample in question was CD8+ T cells from peripheral blood mononuclear cells, obtained in the first trimester of pregnancy. The receptors derive from a female donor with multiple sclerosis, enrolled in a pregnancy study.

This clone was counted a single time. The chain has TRBV7-2 and TRBJ2-5, with 7 bases fitting TRBD2. Looked up from germline, CDR1 is SGHTA and CDR2 is FQGNSA. Trimming cost V 5 bases and J 3 bases; bases outside gene matches: 15. The CDR3 runs to 17 residues. The CDR3 DNA reads as TGTGCCAGCAGCCTCGGGCCGGGGGGTGTGTTTAAAGAGACCCAGTACTTC. It codes for CASSLGPGGVFKETQYF.

This chain connects TRBV7-2 to TRBJ2-1; 13 bases map to TRBD2. The V and J ends lost 6 bases and 5 bases, in that order; junction bases with no gene match: 4. CDR3 length equals 15 residues. Germline V gene lookup returns CDR1 SGHTA and CDR2 FQGNSA. DNA for the CDR3: TGTGCCAGCAGGAGTGGGACTAGCGGGAACAATGAGCAGTTCTTC. It translates to CASRSGTSGNNEQFF.

V and J are TRBV10-1 and TRBJ2-1, with 10 nucleotides matching TRBD1. This CDR3 has 15 residues. Germline V gene lookup returns CDR1 WNHNN and CDR2 SYGVQD (reference sequence). Losses at the gene ends were 6 bases for V and 8 bases for J; bases not matched to a gene: 10. The CDR3 sequence: CASRTGTGESDEQFF. CDR3 nucleotide sequence: TGCGCCAGCAGGACCGGGACAGGGGAATCCGATGAGCAGTTCTTC.

Only one count was recorded for this clone. CDR3 residues: CASSPNRQVREQYF. DNA for the CDR3: TGCGCCAGCAGCCCCAATCGACAGGTCCGCGAGCAGTACTTC. The J gene is TRBJ2-7, the V gene TRBV4-3; D may be TRBD1 (6 bases). CDR3 length: 14 residues. Germline CDR1 and CDR2: LGHNA and YSLEER. V was clipped by 4 bases and J by 6 bases, with 16 bases between them.

The gene calls are TRBV13 and TRBJ2-3; 8 bases are a match to TRBD2. The V gene's germline CDR1 is PRHDT and CDR2 FYEKMQ (reference sequence). V dropped 5 bases and J dropped 4; count of bases not matched to a gene: 8. The CDR3 contains 15 residues. The CDR3 here is CASSTRGTSPDTQYF. CDR3 in DNA: TGTGCCAGCAGCACCCGGGGGACTAGTCCAGATACGCAGTATTTT.

This sequence joins TRBV6-4 and TRBJ2-3, with D unresolved. CDR3 length: 13 amino acids. From germline, CDR1 is MRHNA and CDR2 SNTAGT. Trimming took 4 bases from V and 0 from J, leaving 5 bases between them. CDR3 protein: CASSAGSTDTQYF. The CDR3 nucleotides are TGTGCCAGCAGTGCAGGTAGCACAGATACGCAGTATTTT.

The V call is TRBV9, the J call TRBJ2-5; D remains ambiguous. The V gene's germline CDR1 is SGDLS and CDR2 YYNGEE. V dropped 0 bases and J dropped 5 bases, with 14 bases sitting between them. The CDR3 contains 15 residues. CDR3 coding DNA: TGTGCCAGCAGCGTAGGTCTAGTTCCCAGCGAGACCCAGTACTTC. This translates into CASSVGLVPSETQYF. Variable domain in full (rest from reference TRBV9 and TRBJ2-5): DSGVTQTPKHLITATGQRVTLRCSPRSGDLSVYWYQQSLDQGLQFLIQYYNGEERAKGNILERFSAQQFPDLHSELNLSSLELGDSALYFCASSVGLVPSETQYFGPGTRLLVL.

The J gene is TRBJ1-2, the V gene TRBV6-5; 7 bases are shared with TRBD1. After removal of 5 bases from V and 4 bases from J, the junction contained 7 bases not matched to a gene. The CDR3 is made up of 14 amino acids. Germline V gene lookup returns CDR1 MNHEY and CDR2 SVGAGI. CDR3 sequence reads: CASSETGSFYGYTF. The CDR3 bases are TGTGCCAGCAGTGAGACAGGGTCGTTCTATGGCTACACCTTC.

The rearrangement links TRBV7-9 to TRBJ2-2; 8 nucleotides match TRBD1. CDR3 size: 17 residues. Germline CDR1 is SEHNR and CDR2 is FQNEAQ (reference sequence). With 0 bases clipped from V and 6 bases from J, the junction kept 9 bases outside the gene matches. The CDR3 loop is CASSLAPAGGLAGELFF. The CDR3 nucleotides read TGTGCCAGCAGCTTAGCGCCTGCAGGGGGCCTAGCCGGGGAGCTGTTTTTT.

The chain has TRBV6-4 and TRBJ2-1; TRBD2 matches 15 bases. V lost 6 bases and J lost 9; bases outside the gene matches: 9. The CDR3 consists of 16 residues. Germline CDR1 and CDR2: MRHNA and SNTAGT. CDR3 sequence (DNA): TGTGCCAGCAGCCCCGGGACTAGCGGGAGGTGGGGTGAGCAGTTCTTC. Its translation: CASSPGTSGRWGEQFF.

This rearrangement joins TRBV5-6 to TRBJ1-1, with 9 bases fitting TRBD1. The length of the CDR3 is 14 residues. J lost 5 bases, V lost 0 bases, and 2 bases had no gene match. Per the germline V gene, CDR1 is SGHDT and CDR2 is YYEEEE. DNA for the CDR3: TGTGCCAGCAGCTTGGACAGGGGGCAAACTGAAGCTTTCTTT. Its translation: CASSLDRGQTEAFF.

The V gene is TRBV7-9, the J gene TRBJ2-7, with D maybe TRBD1 (5 bases). The V gene's germline CDR1 is SEHNR and CDR2 FQNEAQ (reference sequence). The CDR3 is 13 amino acids. V was shortened by 2 bases and J by 6 bases, with 11 bases between the two germline ends. The CDR3 here is CASSLIGEAEQYF. The CDR3 DNA is TGTGCCAGCAGCTTAATAGGGGAAGCCGAGCAGTACTTC.

V and J are TRBV7-9 and TRBJ2-1, with D perhaps TRBD1 (6 bases). Germline loops: CDR1 SEHNR, CDR2 FQNEAQ (reference sequence). Trimming left V 10 bases short and J 0 bases short, with 16 bases between. CDR3 length: 15 residues. The DNA of the CDR3 is TGTGCCATAGTAACAGGGCCTATCTCCTACAATGAGCAGTTCTTC. Protein product: CAIVTGPISYNEQFF.